This TCR beta chain was recorded in a study of T-cell reconstitution after alpha-beta-depleted transplantation in children. The germline gives CDR1 LNHNV, CDR2 YYDKDF (reference sequence). The CDR3 spans 16 residues. The V segment lost 0 bases and the J segment 5 bases; nucleotides outside the gene matches: 6. Researchers prepared the TCRbeta library using unique molecular identifiers, the study reports. From the PCR reads, TCRdb called clonotypes with MiXCR, one entry per CDR3 protein. The sample lists about 300,000 distinct CDR3 sequences; around 10% were seen once. The study, taken as a whole, reports: The main origin of T-cell counts and diversity one year after transplant was newly produced T cells. About two months after transplant, alpha-beta T cells reportedly came from several hundred expanded graft clones.

As to this clonotype: Its specificity is not known.

This material consisted of PBMCs, taken before TCRalphabeta/CD19-depleted stem cell transplant. The gene calls are TRBV15 and TRBJ1-4; 7 bases map to TRBD1. This clonotype originated in a boy under two years old with acute myeloid leukemia, due to receive a stem cell transplant. The chain's CDR3 is CATSRDGDRQNEKLFF. CDR3 DNA: TGTGCCACCAGCAGAGATGGGGACAGACAAAATGAAAAACTGTTTTTT. Variable domain in full (rest from reference TRBV15 and TRBJ1-4): DAMVIQNPRYQVTQFGKPVTLSCSQTLNHNVMYWYQQKSSQAPKLLFHYYDKDFNNEADTPDNFQSRRPNTSFCFLDIRSPGLGDTAMYLCATSRDGDRQNEKLFFGSGTQLSVL.